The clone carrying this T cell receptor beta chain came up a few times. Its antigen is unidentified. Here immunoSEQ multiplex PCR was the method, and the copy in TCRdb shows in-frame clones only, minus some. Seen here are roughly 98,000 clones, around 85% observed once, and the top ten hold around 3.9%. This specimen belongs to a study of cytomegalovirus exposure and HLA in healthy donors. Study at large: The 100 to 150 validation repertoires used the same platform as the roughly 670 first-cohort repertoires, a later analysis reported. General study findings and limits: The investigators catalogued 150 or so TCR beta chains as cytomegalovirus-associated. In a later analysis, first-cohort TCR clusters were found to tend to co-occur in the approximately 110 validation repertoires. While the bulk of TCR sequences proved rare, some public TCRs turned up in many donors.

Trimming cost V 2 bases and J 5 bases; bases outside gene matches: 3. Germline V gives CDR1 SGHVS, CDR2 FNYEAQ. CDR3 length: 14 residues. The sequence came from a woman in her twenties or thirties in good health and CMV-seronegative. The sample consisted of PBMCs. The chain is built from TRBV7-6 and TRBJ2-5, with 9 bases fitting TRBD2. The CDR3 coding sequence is TGTGCCAGCAGCTTATATGCGGGGGGGGAGACCCAGTACTTC. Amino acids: CASSLYAGGETQYF.